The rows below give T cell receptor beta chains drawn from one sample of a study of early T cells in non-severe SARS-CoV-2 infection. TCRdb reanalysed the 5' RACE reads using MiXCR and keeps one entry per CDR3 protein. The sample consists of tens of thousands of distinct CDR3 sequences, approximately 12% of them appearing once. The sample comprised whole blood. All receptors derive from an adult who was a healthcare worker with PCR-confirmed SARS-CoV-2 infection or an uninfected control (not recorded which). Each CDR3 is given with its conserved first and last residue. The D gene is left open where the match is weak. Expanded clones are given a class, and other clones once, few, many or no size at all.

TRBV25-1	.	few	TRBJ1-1	CASSEGEYTEAFF	TGTGCCAGCAGTGAGGGAGAATACACTGAAGCTTTCTTT
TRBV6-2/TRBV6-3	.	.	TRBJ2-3	CVSSTSTDTQYF	TGTGTCAGCAGTACTAGCACAGATACGCAGTATTTT
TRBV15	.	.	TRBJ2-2	CATRQNTGELFF	TGTGCCACCCGACAAAACACCGGGGAGCTGTTTTTT
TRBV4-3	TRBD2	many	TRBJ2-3	CASSQETSGGPSTDTQYF	TGCGCCAGCAGCCAAGAAACTAGCGGGGGGCCGAGCACAGATACGCAGTATTTT
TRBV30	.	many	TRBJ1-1	CAWSPSSRTLLTEAFF	TGTGCCTGGAGTCCCTCCTCCAGGACCCTTCTCACTGAAGCTTTCTTT
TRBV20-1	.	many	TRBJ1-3	CSAREEVMSGNTIYF	TGCAGTGCTAGGGAGGAGGTCATGTCTGGAAACACCATATATTTT
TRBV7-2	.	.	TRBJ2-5	CASSLVVSGTQYF	TGTGCCAGCAGCTTAGTTGTGTCAGGGACCCAGTACTTC
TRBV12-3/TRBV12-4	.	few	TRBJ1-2	CASSLNRDGYTF	TGTGCCAGCAGTTTAAACAGGGATGGCTACACCTTC
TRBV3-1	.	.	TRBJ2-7	CASSQIQYEQYF	TGTGCCAGCAGCCAGATACAGTACGAGCAGTACTTC
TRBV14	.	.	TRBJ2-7	CASSQGGKQYF	TGTGCCAGCAGCCAAGGCGGAAAGCAGTACTTC
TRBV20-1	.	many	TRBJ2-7	CSARWQGLNEQYF	TGCAGTGCTAGATGGCAGGGCCTTAACGAGCAGTACTTC
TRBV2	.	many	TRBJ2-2	CASSEARLSGELFF	TGTGCCAGCAGTGAAGCCCGACTAAGCGGGGAGCTGTTTTTT
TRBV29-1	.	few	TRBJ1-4	CSVEGSQGRDEKLFF	TGCAGCGTTGAAGGGTCCCAGGGTCGAGATGAAAAACTGTTTTTT
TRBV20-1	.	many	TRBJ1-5	CSARIPGHSVRNQPQHF	TGCAGTGCTAGGATCCCGGGGCACTCAGTCCGCAATCAGCCCCAGCATTTT
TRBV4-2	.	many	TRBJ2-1	CASSQAGSVSYNEQFF	TGTGCCAGCAGCCAAGCGGGATCCGTTTCCTACAATGAGCAGTTCTTC
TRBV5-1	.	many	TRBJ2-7	CASSPTPGTLAAEQYF	TGCGCCAGCAGCCCTACCCCCGGGACCCTCGCAGCCGAGCAGTACTTC
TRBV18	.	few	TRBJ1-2	CASVRTTRGNYGYTF	TGTGCCAGCGTCCGGACGACAAGGGGGAACTATGGCTACACCTTC
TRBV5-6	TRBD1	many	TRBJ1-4	CASSRQGYEKLFF	TGTGCCAGCAGCCGACAGGGTTATGAAAAACTGTTTTTT
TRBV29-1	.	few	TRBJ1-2	CSFHPRYTF	TGCAGCTTCCATCCTCGCTACACCTTC
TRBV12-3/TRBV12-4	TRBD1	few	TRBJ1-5	CASSATGGGSQPQHF	TGTGCCAGCAGTGCTACAGGGGGCGGAAGTCAGCCCCAGCATTTT
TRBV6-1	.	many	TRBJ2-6	CASSEAMGSGANVLTF	TGTGCCAGCAGTGAAGCGATGGGCTCTGGGGCCAACGTCCTGACTTTC